These 27 T cell receptor beta chains originate from one sample sequenced in a study of spatial heterogeneity in lung cancer. TCRdb reprocessed the 5' RACE reads with MiXCR, giving one entry per CDR3 protein. The sample lists about 120,000 distinct CDR3 sequences, 10% to 15% occurring once. Time point described: blood at routine non-recurrence follow-up after resection. No cell sorting; template was whole RNA from tumor, lung tissue or PBMC. Sequenced here: PBMCs, sampled at follow-up. The receptor source for this set is a male donor with early-stage non-small cell lung cancer.

In its sample, this clonotype was seen a few times. The chain recombines TRBV12-3 or TRBV12-4 with TRBJ2-7; perhaps TRBD2 as D (6 bases). The CDR3 loop spans 14 amino acids. V was cut by 5 bases and J by 6 bases, with 17 bases left in between. The chain's CDR3 is CASSPGLSQREQYF. The CDR3 DNA sequence: TGTGCCAGCAGTCCCGGACTATCCCAGCGCGAGCAGTACTTC.

This clonotype showed up just a few times. The genes are TRBV6-2 or TRBV6-3 and TRBJ2-2; 9 positions match TRBD2. Germline V gene data show CDR1 as MNHEY and CDR2 as SVGEGT. The CDR3 is 14 amino acids. With 10 bases clipped from V and 6 bases from J, the junction kept 9 bases outside the gene matches. CDR3 DNA: TGTGCCATCGGTCCAGCGGGGGGCGCCGGGGAGCTGTTTTTT. It yields the protein CAIGPAGGAGELFF.

This clonotype has ten or more counts. The chain couples TRBV7-8 to TRBJ2-7, with TRBD1 matching over 8 bases. Trimming cost V 1 base and J 3 bases; bases outside gene matches: 5. The CDR3 runs to 15 residues. Germline V lookup: CDR1 SGHVS, CDR2 FQNEAQ. CDR3 sequence (DNA): TGTGCCAGCAGCTTAGGCCCGGACAGGGTCTACGAGCAGTACTTC. It specifies CASSLGPDRVYEQYF.

This clonotype was found many times. The chain couples TRBV6-2 or TRBV6-3 to TRBJ2-4; D is unresolved. This CDR3 contains 12 residues. Germline loops: CDR1 MNHEY, CDR2 SVGEGT. The V end lost 1 base, the J end lost 8 bases, and 6 bases lay between the germline ends. The CDR3 nucleotides read TGTGCCAGCAGTTACTATGGGGACATTCAGTACTTC. It yields the protein CASSYYGDIQYF.

This clonotype was counted between two and nine times. The J gene is TRBJ2-1, the V gene TRBV13; the D is unclear. Per the germline V gene, CDR1 is PRHDT and CDR2 is FYEKMQ (reference sequence). V lost 1 base and J lost 2, with 6 bases in between. The CDR3 has 14 residues. The CDR3 coding sequence is TGTGCCAGCAGCTTAGCGGCCCCCTACAATGAGCAGTTCTTC. Amino acid sequence: CASSLAAPYNEQFF.

This clonotype appeared a few times. The V call is TRBV10-3, the J call TRBJ1-5, with D perhaps matching TRBD1 (5 bases). CDR1 and CDR2 from the germline V gene are ENHRY and SYGVKD. This CDR3 has 14 amino acids. V shed 2 bases and J shed 6 bases, with 11 bases lying between them. The CDR3 bases are TGTGCCATCAGTGAGGGTGAGGGGAGTCAGCCCCAGCATTTT. This sequence encodes CAISEGEGSQPQHF.

In this sample, this clonotype turned up many times. V is TRBV5-1 and J is TRBJ2-3; D unresolved. The CDR3 totals 12 residues. Germline CDR1 and CDR2: SGHRS and YFSETQ. V gave up 1 base and J gave up 3 bases, with 3 bases separating them. The CDR3 sequence is CASSLQTDTQYF. The CDR3 DNA reads TGCGCCAGCAGCTTGCAGACAGATACGCAGTATTTT. Looking up the rest from reference TRBV5-1 and TRBJ2-3 gives the full variable domain: KAGVTQTPRYLIKTRGQQVTLSCSPISGHRSVSWYQQTPGQGLQFLFEYFSETQRNKGNFPGRFSGRQFSNSRSEMNVSTLELGDSALYLCASSLQTDTQYFGPGTRLTVL.

This clonotype was detected ten times or more. The J gene is TRBJ2-1, the V gene TRBV28, with TRBD1 matching 11 bases. The germline CDR1 and CDR2 sequences are MDHEN and SYDVKM. The CDR3 length is 14 residues. Trimming took 2 bases from V and 10 from J; bases not matched to a gene: 4. The CDR3, as DNA: TGTGCCAGCAGTTTAGGGACAGGGGGTAGAGAGCAGTTCTTC. Translated: CASSLGTGGREQFF.

This clonotype was counted only a few times. The chain carries TRBV3-1 and TRBJ1-1, with 8 bases fitting TRBD1. Germline V lookup: CDR1 LGHDT, CDR2 YNNKEL (reference sequence). V shed 1 base and J 1 base; nucleotides not matched to a gene: 8. CDR3 length: 17 residues. The CDR3 here is CASSQVLAGGGNTEAFF. DNA of the CDR3: TGTGCCAGCAGCCAAGTACTGGCAGGGGGCGGGAACACTGAAGCTTTCTTT.

The rearrangement uses TRBV29-1 and TRBJ2-7, with 13 bases lining up with TRBD2. The CDR3 length is 14 residues. CDR1 SQVTM and CDR2 ANQGSEA come from the germline V gene. V shed 6 bases, J shed 7 bases, and the junction held 9 bases outside the gene matches. The CDR3 DNA follows: TGCAGCGTCCGGACTAGCGGGGGCTATAGGGAGCAGTACTTC. Translating it yields CSVRTSGGYREQYF.

This clonotype appeared many times. The V gene is TRBV5-1, the J gene TRBJ2-3; D may match TRBD1 or TRBD2 (5 bases each). The CDR3 loop spans 16 amino acids. The V gene's germline CDR1 is SGHRS and CDR2 YFSETQ. Trimming left V 4 bases short and J 0 bases short, with 15 bases between. The CDR3 loop is CASSPGAGPSTDTQYF. CDR3 DNA sequence: TGCGCCAGCAGCCCCGGGGCCGGGCCAAGCACAGATACGCAGTATTTT.

This clonotype showed up many times. The rearrangement links TRBV6-5 to TRBJ1-6; the D is unclear. CDR1 and CDR2 from the germline V gene are MNHEY and SVGAGI. The CDR3 contains 14 residues. V was cut by 2 bases and J by 7 bases, with 9 bases left in between. The CDR3 DNA reads TGTGCCAGCAGTTACGGTCTCGGCAATTCACCCCTCCACTTT. This codes for CASSYGLGNSPLHF.

This sequence joins TRBV4-1 and TRBJ2-3, with TRBD2 identical over 15 bases. The CDR3 length is 20 residues. Trimming at V came to 0 bases and at J to 0 bases, leaving 7 bases not matched to a gene. CDR1 and CDR2 from the germline V gene are MGHRA and YSYEKL. CDR3 nucleotide sequence: TGCGCCAGCAGCCAAGAAGGCGGGACTAGCGGGGGGACGAGCACAGATACGCAGTATTTT. Its protein is CASSQEGGTSGGTSTDTQYF.

Many counts were recorded for this clonotype. The V and J genes are TRBV12-3 or TRBV12-4 and TRBJ1-6, with TRBD1 matching 9 bases. The CDR3 runs 15 residues. J gave up 6 bases and V 6 bases, and 6 bases lay outside the gene matches. The CDR3 DNA sequence: TGTGCCAGCAGAGAGACAGGGGGGCTTAATTCACCCCTCCACTTT. Residues: CASRETGGLNSPLHF.

DNA of the CDR3: TGTGCCAGCAGCCGGGCGGGGACATTAACCGGGGAGCTGTTTTTT. The encoded protein is CASSRAGTLTGELFF. V gene TRBV7-8 combines with J gene TRBJ2-2; possibly TRBD1 or TRBD2 for D (6 bases each). Germline V gene data show CDR1 as SGHVS and CDR2 as FQNEAQ. V was trimmed by 5 bases and J by 5 bases, leaving 15 bases between them. CDR3 size: 15 residues.

This clonotype was recorded at least ten times. The CDR3 coding sequence is TGTGCCAGCAGTTACGGGACAGTGTTGATGAACACCGGGGAGCTGTTTTTT. Protein product: CASSYGTVLMNTGELFF. The chain joins TRBV6-5 to TRBJ2-2; TRBD1 matches 7 bases. The V and J ends lost 2 bases and 1 base, in that order; junction bases with no gene match: 7. This CDR3 is 17 amino acids long. Germline V gene sequence: CDR1 MNHEY, CDR2 SVGAGI.

At least ten counts were recorded for this clonotype. The chain is built from TRBV20-1 and TRBJ1-1; D call uncertain. The CDR3 is made up of 14 amino acids. Germline V gene lookup returns CDR1 DFQATT and CDR2 SNEGSKA (reference sequence). As DNA, the CDR3 is TGCAGCCTCCCCCCCGACCGCATGAACACTGAAGCTTTCTTT. Translating it yields CSLPPDRMNTEAFF.

This clonotype was seen only a few times. The chain links TRBV7-8 to TRBJ1-3; D not resolved. The CDR3 totals 18 residues. Germline loops: CDR1 SGHVS, CDR2 FQNEAQ. Trimming removed 5 bases from V and 0 bases from J, with 20 bases in between. The DNA of the CDR3 is TGTGCCAGCAGCACAAGAGACCCGGGGAAGACCTCTGGAAACACCATATATTTT. Its translation: CASSTRDPGKTSGNTIYF. The full variable domain, its missing parts supplied by reference TRBV7-8 and TRBJ1-3, is GAGVSQSPRYKVAKRGQDVALRCDPISGHVSLFWYQQALGQGPEFLTYFQNEAQLDKSGLPSDRFFAERPEGSVSTLKIQRTQQEDSAVYLCASSTRDPGKTSGNTIYFGEGSWLTVV.

This clonotype has only a few counts. This chain joins TRBV6-2 or TRBV6-3 and TRBJ2-3, with D possibly being TRBD1 (5 bases). The CDR3 consists of 15 residues. The V and J ends lost 10 bases and 3 bases respectively, with 20 bases between them. Germline CDR1 and CDR2: MNHEY and SVGEGT. The CDR3 nucleotides are TGTGCCACCAAAGGGGCTCAGTGGAGAACAGATACGCAGTATTTT. Its translation: CATKGAQWRTDTQYF.

This clonotype was seen repeatedly, ten times or more. The chain uses TRBV7-2 and TRBJ2-1, with D perhaps being TRBD1 or TRBD2 (6 bases each). Germline-derived CDR1 and CDR2 are SGHTA and FQGNSA. The CDR3 is 13 amino acids. The germline V and J ends were trimmed by 4 bases and 9 bases, with 13 bases remaining between them. CDR3 sequence: CASSWVGGPEQFF. For the CDR3, the DNA is TGTGCCAGCAGCTGGGTAGGGGGGCCTGAGCAGTTCTTC.

This chain links TRBV19 with TRBJ2-1; tentatively, D is TRBD1 or TRBD2 (5 bases each). Trimming pared 5 bases from V and 6 bases from J, leaving 14 bases between. The CDR3 is 14 residues long. Germline V gives CDR1 LNHDA, CDR2 SQIVND (reference sequence). In DNA form, the CDR3 reads TGTGCCAGTAGTCCCGGGGACGTACTCAATGAGCAGTTCTTC. It encodes CASSPGDVLNEQFF. Complete variable domain (other parts from reference TRBV19 and TRBJ2-1): DGGITQSPKYLFRKEGQNVTLSCEQNLNHDAMYWYRQDPGQGLRLIYYSQIVNDFQKGDIAEGYSVSREKKESFPLTVTSAQKNPTAFYLCASSPGDVLNEQFFGPGTRLTVL.

This clonotype was observed many times. The chain is built from TRBV4-2 and TRBJ2-7; perhaps TRBD2 as D (6 bases). Germline CDR1 and CDR2: LGHNA and YNFKEQ. Trimming removed 2 bases at V and 3 bases at J, with 11 bases between. The CDR3 is 14 residues long. CDR3 DNA: TGTGCCAGCAGCCAATTACGGGGGAACTACGAGCAGTACTTC. Protein: CASSQLRGNYEQYF.

This clonotype was seen repeatedly, ten times or more. The chain uses TRBV6-2 or TRBV6-3 and TRBJ1-5; D unresolved. Between the trimmed V and J ends, which lost 5 bases and 2 bases, there was a span of 13 bases. From germline, CDR1 is MNHEY and CDR2 SVGEGT. The CDR3 spans 15 residues. CDR3 loop: CASSLSGGRNQPQHF. Here the CDR3 DNA reads TGTGCCAGCAGTCTTTCAGGAGGGCGCAATCAGCCCCAGCATTTT.

This clonotype occurred a few times. CDR3 protein: CASSRNRESRYEQYF. Written as DNA, the CDR3 is TGTGCCAGCAGCCGCAACAGGGAGTCTCGGTACGAGCAGTACTTC. The chain uses TRBV7-8 and TRBJ2-7; maybe TRBD1 (6 bases). V was shortened by 5 bases and J by 4 bases, with 18 bases between the two germline ends. Germline CDR1 reads SGHVS; CDR2 reads FQNEAQ. This CDR3 spans 15 amino acids.

This clonotype has ten or more counts. The CDR3 sequence is CASSATLRGEAFF. As DNA, the CDR3 is TGTGCCAGCAGCGCGACACTCAGAGGTGAAGCTTTCTTT. V usage is TRBV7-2 and J usage is TRBJ1-1; D is uncertain. The V end was cut by 5 bases, the J end by 7 bases, with 14 bases between. Germline lookup yields CDR1 SGHTA and CDR2 FQGNSA. This CDR3 region has 13 residues. Based on the CDR3 plus reference TRBV7-2 and TRBJ1-1, the full variable domain is GAGVSQSPSNKVTEKGKDVELRCDPISGHTALYWYRQSLGQGLEFLIYFQGNSAPDKSGLPSDRFSAERTGGSVSTLTIQRTQQEDSAVYLCASSATLRGEAFFGQGTRLTVV.

The CDR3 DNA is TGTGCCAGCAGCCCCCGGGACAATAATTCACCCCTCCACTTT. Amino acids: CASSPRDNNSPLHF. V and J are TRBV3-1 and TRBJ1-6; possible D gene TRBD1, 6 bases. From germline, CDR1 is LGHDT and CDR2 YNNKEL (reference sequence). This CDR3 contains 14 residues. The germline V and J ends were trimmed by 4 bases and 5 bases, with 9 bases remaining between them.

This clonotype was detected only a few times. The CDR3 loop is CASSLEETGTYEQYF. The CDR3 nucleotides are TGTGCCAGCAGCTTAGAAGAGACAGGTACCTACGAGCAGTACTTC. This chain joins TRBV7-9 and TRBJ2-7; possibly TRBD1 for D (6 bases). V gave up 1 base and J gave up 2 bases, with 12 bases separating them. CDR1 and CDR2 from the germline V gene are SEHNR and FQNEAQ (reference sequence). CDR3 size: 15 residues.